This TCR beta chain was captured by sequencing in a study of blood T cell repertoires in COVID-19 (dated by TCRdb to the early 2020s). With regard to the full study: Samples from collaborators originated in the United States, Italy and Spain and spanned both the acute and convalescent phases of COVID-19. The repertoires were released in a freely available public database intended as a resource for research on the immune response to SARS-CoV-2. Where HLA class I and class II types were available, the types were taken from metadata supplied by the sample provider, not from assay-based typing. The samples were drawn from two sources: the first 160 participants of the ongoing ImmuneRACE study, and 1,000 to 1,500 subjects contributed by 6 global collaborators. Subjects who had been exposed to COVID-19, were actively infected with it, or had recovered from it provided the deeply sampled blood TCRbeta repertoires that made up the dataset. The material from the prospective study consisted of cDNA or gDNA derived from T cells, B-cell-depleted T cells, or PBMCs. A de-identified subject ID, COVID-19 status, age in years and sex were almost always included in the sample metadata. What the study reported, not specific to this receptor: How much clinical and demographic metadata was included differed by source and by participant, and the metadata was provided uncurated.

A note on this clone: No cognate antigen has been identified for it. No clone much larger than this one lies a single base away; base qualities are absent.

The immunoSEQ Assay, a bias-controlled multiplex PCR, was used to amplify TCRbeta CDR3 regions from genomic DNA. In the original analysis: Nucleated cell counts per sample were estimated from amplification of reference gene primers within the assay. To quantify the absolute abundance of each unique TCRbeta CDR3 rearrangement, sequence reads were collapsed and filtered. For each sample, productive Simpson clonality was calculated as the square root of Simpson's diversity index over productive rearrangements. TCRdb limited this immuneACCESS table to in-frame rearrangements with V and J called. A share of clones is missing; checked studies link under half to unresolved V genes, and the rest is unexplained. V, J and clone size derive from that table, while D and trimming were established from the DNA sequence. In this sample the table shows some 150,000 clones, roughly nine tenths of which occur a single time. The top ten constitute 7% to 7.5% of the sample.

Collaborating institutions collected whole blood in K2EDTA tubes following their own protocols. For TCRbeta analysis, collaborators shipped samples as frozen whole blood, isolated PBMCs, or DNA extracted from either of those sample types. Reading the germline V gene (reference sequence) gives CDR1 LNHDA and CDR2 SQIVND. Relative to germline, V is missing 6 bases and J is missing 10 bases, with 20 bases of the junction outside any gene match. Inclusive of the bounding cysteine and phenylalanine, the CDR3 is 19 residues long. Left in the record is the CDR3 DNA by itself, 57 bases read in frame from the first base.

This TCR derives from an elderly woman in a cohort sampled during active or convalescent COVID-19. Here the chain combines TRBV19 and TRBJ2-1, and 14 junctional nucleotides match TRBD2. Sequenced: peripheral blood. The CDR3 here reads CASSRRGNLGLAGAWEQFF. Here is the DNA: TGTGCCAGTAGCCGGCGGGGCAATCTGGGACTAGCGGGAGCTTGGGAGCAGTTCTTC.